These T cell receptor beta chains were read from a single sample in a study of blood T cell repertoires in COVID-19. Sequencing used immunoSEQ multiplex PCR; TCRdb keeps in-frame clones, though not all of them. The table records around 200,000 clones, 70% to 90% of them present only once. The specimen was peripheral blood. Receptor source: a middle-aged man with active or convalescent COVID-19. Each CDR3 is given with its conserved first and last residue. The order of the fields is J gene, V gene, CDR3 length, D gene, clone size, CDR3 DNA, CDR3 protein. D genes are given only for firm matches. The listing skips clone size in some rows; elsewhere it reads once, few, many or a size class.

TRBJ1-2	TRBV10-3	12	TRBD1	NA	TGTGCCATCAGGGGGACAGGTAGTGGCTACACCTTC	CAIRGTGSGYTF
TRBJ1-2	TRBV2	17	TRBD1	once	TGTGCCAGCAATGTGGATCGACAGGGCGGTCGGGTGTATGGCTACACCTTC	CASNVDRQGGRVYGYTF
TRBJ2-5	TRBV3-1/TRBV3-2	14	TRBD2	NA	TGTGCCAGCAGCTACGGGGGGGGCAGGAAGACCCAGTACTTC	CASSYGGGRKTQYF
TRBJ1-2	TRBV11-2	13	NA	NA	TGTGCCAGCAGCTTAGCACAGGGCGTAGGCTACACCTTC	CASSLAQGVGYTF
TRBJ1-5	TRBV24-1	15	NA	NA	TGTGCCACCAGTGATTCCCTTACAGGGTTTCAGCCCCAGCATTTT	CATSDSLTGFQPQHF
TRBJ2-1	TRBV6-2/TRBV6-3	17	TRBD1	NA	TGTGCCAGCAGTGCCAACAGGGGTCTCGAAACCTACAATGAGCAGTTCTTC	CASSANRGLETYNEQFF
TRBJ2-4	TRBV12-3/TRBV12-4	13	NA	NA	TGTGCCAGCAGTTTGTACGGAGAAAACATTCAGTACTTC	CASSLYGENIQYF
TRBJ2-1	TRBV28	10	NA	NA	TGTGCCACCAACTACAATGAGCAGTTCTTC	CATNYNEQFF
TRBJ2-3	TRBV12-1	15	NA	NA	TGTGCCAGCAGCTTTAGGGACAGTCCACAAGATACGCAGTATTTT	CASSFRDSPQDTQYF
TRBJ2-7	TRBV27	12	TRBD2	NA	TGTGCCAGCGCGGGGGGGGTGGACGAGCAGTACTTC	CASAGGVDEQYF
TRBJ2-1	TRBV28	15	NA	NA	TGTGCCAGCAGGTCCCCTTTAGTTGATGGGGGGGAGCAGTTCTTC	CASRSPLVDGGEQFF
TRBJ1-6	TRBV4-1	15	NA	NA	TGCGCCACCGGACCGGGTGGGAGATCGAATTCACCCCTCCACTTT	CATGPGGRSNSPLHF
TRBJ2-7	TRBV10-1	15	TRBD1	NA	TGCGCCAGCAGCCCCGGACAGGGTCCGTCCTACGAGCAGTACTTC	CASSPGQGPSYEQYF
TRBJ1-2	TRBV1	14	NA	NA	TGCACCAGCAGCCAAGATTGGCAAGACTATGGCTACACCTTC	CTSSQDWQDYGYTF
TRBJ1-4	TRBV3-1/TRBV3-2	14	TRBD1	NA	TGTGCCAGCAGCCAGAACAGGGGAATCGGAGTTCAGTTTTTT	CASSQNRGIGVQFF
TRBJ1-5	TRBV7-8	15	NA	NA	TGTGCCAGCAGCTTACGAGAAAATAGCAATCAGCCCCAGCATTTT	CASSLRENSNQPQHF
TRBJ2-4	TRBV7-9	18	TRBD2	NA	TGTGCCAGCAGCTTGGCCGGGACTAACCTACTAGCCAAAAACATTCAGTACTTC	CASSLAGTNLLAKNIQYF
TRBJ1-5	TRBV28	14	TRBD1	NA	TGTGCCAGCAGGGGGACAGGGGGAAATCAGCCCCAGCATTTT	CASRGTGGNQPQHF
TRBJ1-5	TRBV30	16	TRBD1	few	TGTGCCTGGACAAGGTCGGACAGGGTACGTGGTGAACCCCAGCATTTT	CAWTRSDRVRGEPQHF
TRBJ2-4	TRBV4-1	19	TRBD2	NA	TGCGCCAGCAGCCAAGGAGGGCGGGGGGGCCATCGGGCCAAAAACATTCAGTACTTC	CASSQGGRGGHRAKNIQYF
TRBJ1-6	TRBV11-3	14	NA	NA	TGTGCCAGCAGCTCGACAGAAGAGAATTCACCCCTCCACTTT	CASSSTEENSPLHF
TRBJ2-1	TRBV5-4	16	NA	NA	TGTGCCAGCAGCTTGGAGGGCAGGGCTTCCTACAATGAGCAGTTCTTC	CASSLEGRASYNEQFF
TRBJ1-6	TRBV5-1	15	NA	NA	TGCGCCAGCAGTACGGGGGATACCTATAATTCACCCCTCCACTTT	CASSTGDTYNSPLHF
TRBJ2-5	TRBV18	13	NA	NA	TGTGCCAGCTCACGCGGGACTCAAGAGACCCAGTACTTC	CASSRGTQETQYF
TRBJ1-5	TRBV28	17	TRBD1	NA	TGTGCCAGCAGGAATGCGGGACAGGTCCATGGCAATCAGCCCCAGCATTTT	CASRNAGQVHGNQPQHF
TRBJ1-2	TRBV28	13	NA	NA	TGTGCCAGCAGTTCCGGACAGAACTATGGCTACACCTTC	CASSSGQNYGYTF
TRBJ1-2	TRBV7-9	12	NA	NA	TGTGCCAGCAGCTTAAGGGGCTACGGCTACACCTTC	CASSLRGYGYTF
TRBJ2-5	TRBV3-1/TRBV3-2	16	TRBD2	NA	TGTGCCAGCAGTCGTCGCGGGGGGGGAACCCAAGAGACCCAGTACTTC	CASSRRGGGTQETQYF
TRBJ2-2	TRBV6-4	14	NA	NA	TGTGCCAGCAGTGACTCGCGGGACACCGGGGAGCTGTTTTTT	CASSDSRDTGELFF
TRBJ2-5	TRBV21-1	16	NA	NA	TGTGCCAGCAGCAGTATCTTTGCGAAATTTCAAGAGACCCAGTACTTC	CASSSIFAKFQETQYF
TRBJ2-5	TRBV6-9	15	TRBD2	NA	TGTGCCAGCAGTTGGTCGACTAGCGGGCAAGAGACCCAGTACTTC	CASSWSTSGQETQYF
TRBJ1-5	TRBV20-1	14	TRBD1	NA	TGCAGTGCTAGTCAGGGACAGGGGATTCAGCCCCAGCATTTT	CSASQGQGIQPQHF
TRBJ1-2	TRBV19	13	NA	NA	TGTGCCAGTCTCCCCGGCAGGGGCTATGGCTACACCTTC	CASLPGRGYGYTF
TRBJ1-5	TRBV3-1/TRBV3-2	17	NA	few	TGTGCCAGCAGCCAAGAGAACGACAGCGCTATCAATCAGCCCCAGCATTTT	CASSQENDSAINQPQHF
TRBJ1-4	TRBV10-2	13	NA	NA	TGCGCCAGCAGTGACCAGGGATTGGAAAAACTGTTTTTT	CASSDQGLEKLFF
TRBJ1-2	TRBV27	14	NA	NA	TGTGCCAGCAGTATAGCGGGGTGGAAGCATGGCTACACCTTC	CASSIAGWKHGYTF
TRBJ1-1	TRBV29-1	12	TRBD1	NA	TGCAGCGTCCAGGGGGCGCGGACTGAAGCTTTCTTT	CSVQGARTEAFF
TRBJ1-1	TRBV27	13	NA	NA	TGTGCCAGCAGTTTCTATCGGGGCACTGAAGCTTTCTTT	CASSFYRGTEAFF
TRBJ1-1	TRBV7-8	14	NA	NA	TGTGCCAGCAGCGCCCGGACAGTGAACACTGAAGCTTTCTTT	CASSARTVNTEAFF
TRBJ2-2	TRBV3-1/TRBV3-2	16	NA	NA	TGTGCCAGCAGCCAAATCCAGGCGGGACCCACCGGGGAGCTGTTTTTT	CASSQIQAGPTGELFF
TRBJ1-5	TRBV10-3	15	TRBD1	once	TGTGCCATCAGGAGGGACAGTAGTAGCAATCAGCCCCAGCATTTT	CAIRRDSSSNQPQHF
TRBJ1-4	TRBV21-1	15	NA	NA	TGTGCCAGCAGCATGGGGGCGGTAAGTAATGAAAAACTGTTTTTT	CASSMGAVSNEKLFF
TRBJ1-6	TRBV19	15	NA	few	TGTGCCAGTAGTGAGGGAAGCTCCTATAATTCACCCCTCCACTTT	CASSEGSSYNSPLHF
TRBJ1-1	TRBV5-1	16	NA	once	TGCGCCAGCAGCTTGGAAGTCCGCGGGGCGCTCGCTGAAGCTTTCTTT	CASSLEVRGALAEAFF
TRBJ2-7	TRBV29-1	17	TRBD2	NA	TGCAGCGTGGCCCCGGCTAGCGGGGGGACAATCTCCTACGAGCAGTACTTC	CSVAPASGGTISYEQYF